The following is a TCR beta chain sequence with its context. Its binding antigen is unknown. Within one base of it there is no much larger clone, and no base qualities were kept. The meaning of the sample's time point label: cycle 1 day 1 (C1D1), immediately before nivolumab initiation. Every trial patient had relapsed following autologous stem cell transplantation, and prior brentuximab vedotin exposure was what differed among cohorts A, B and C. The trial cohort included more than 55 patients with relapsed/refractory classical Hodgkin lymphoma, and each patient had a best overall response of complete response, partial response or progressive disease. In the multi-cohort phase II CheckMate 205 trial, trial patients received single-agent nivolumab. Best overall response was determined by an independent review committee according to the 2007 International Working Group response criteria. Trial PBMCs were collected just before the start of nivolumab (C1D1) and during therapy at cycle 2 day 1 and cycle 4 day 1. After peripheral blood was drawn into 8 mL Vacutainer Cell Preparation Tubes, PBMCs were isolated by centrifugation and then cryopreserved.

The record originates from a study of PD-1 blockade in classical Hodgkin lymphoma (dated by TCRdb to 2018 to 2021). Study-wide context: Nivolumab dosing was 3 mg/kg intravenously every 2 weeks, continuing until either disease progression or unacceptable toxicity. To define a peripheral blood immune signature of response to PD-1 blockade in classical Hodgkin lymphoma, the study combined TCR beta sequencing with CyTOF. Study-level results and caveats: Newly diagnosed patients were reported to have lower baseline TCR diversity than healthy donors, and relapsed/refractory patients were reported to have lower baseline TCR diversity still. Baseline diversity similar to that of newly diagnosed patients was observed in trial patients achieving complete response, whereas significantly lower diversity was observed in partial responders and progressors. Lower diversity was seen in patients whose nivolumab began less than 1 year after ASCT, and these patients were left out of later analyses so that immune reconstitution would not confound the results. The study covered only a single clinical trial cohort, and the causes of the repertoire differences, possibly disease activity or prior therapy, were still not defined. By C4D1, a significant rise was seen in CD4+ TCR diversity but not in CD8+ TCR diversity (p=0.0027 vs p=0.16), and the rise was most apparent among complete responders (p=0.02).

V lost 1 base and J lost 16 bases; the stretch between them is 14 bases long. The germline V gene supplies CDR1 MGHRA and CDR2 YSYEKL. Inclusive of the bounding cysteine and phenylalanine, the CDR3 is 13 residues long. The entry retains the CDR3 DNA only, 39 bases that are in frame from base 1. The Qiagen DNeasy kit was used to extract genomic DNA both from unsorted PBMCs and from the negatively selected CD4+ and CD8+ fractions. Amplification of TCR beta CDR3 regions was done by immunoSEQ multiplex PCR with primers that anneal to V and J segments. A synthetic immune receptor repertoire was used to minimize amplification bias, and any remaining bias was removed computationally after sequencing. The source study handled its data this way. Custom Python scripts were used to quantify repertoire diversity as the Shannon entropy index. The unsorted, CD4+ and CD8+ repertoires were each analyzed separately, with the exception of combined analyses, where CD4+ and CD8+ sequences were merged in silico. A clone was considered expanded if an increase in frequency of at least 2-fold after treatment relative to C1D1 was found, and a pseudocount of 0.5 was applied to clones undetected at baseline. Clones with 0 or 1 copy at C1D1 were classified as singleton clones, and clones with 2 or more copies were classified as non-singleton clones. Clones expanded in unsorted samples were assigned a CD4+, CD8+ or unknown annotation through matching of protein sequences in sorted samples from the same patient. Wilcoxon tests on paired samples were used to test diversity changes from C1D1 to C4D1. TCRdb carries this immuneACCESS record with in-frame sequences only. Its versions omit some clonotypes, under half of them owing to an unresolved V gene in the studies checked, with the rest unexplained. The D gene and trimming were derived from the DNA, and the V and J assignments and clone size from that table. The sample data list some 15,000 clones, and approximately 83% of these were observed just once. About 20% of the sample is held by the ten biggest clonotypes.

The receptor's source is a human donor with classical Hodgkin lymphoma. Recombination connected TRBV4-1 to TRBJ1-6; no D gene is confidently identified. This specimen consisted of peripheral blood mononuclear cells (PBMCs), obtained at baseline. CDR3 reads: CASSQVGEDLLHF. The nucleotide sequence reads TGCGCCAGCAGCCAAGTCGGAGAGGACCTTCTCCACTTT.